The present entry profiles one T cell receptor (beta chain) with its context. Its antigen is still unknown. Germline V gives CDR1 SEHNR, CDR2 FQNEAQ (reference sequence). This CDR3 spans 12 amino acids. V lost 6 bases to trimming and J lost 4 bases, with 9 bases between them. RNA transcripts yielded amplified TCR beta CDR3 regions. HTBI primers were used in a first-round RT-PCR, which preceded a second-round multiplex PCR. One entry per CDR3 protein results from TCRdb running MiXCR on the multiplex PCR reads. Of 580,000 or so distinct CDR3 sequences listed, 39% were seen once; the top ten hold about 4.2%. The sample originates from a study of Graves' ophthalmopathy and Graves' hyperthyroidism. Study observations and caveats: Ophthalmopathy was separated from stable hyperthyroidism by a 13-signature model with 87.88% sensitivity and about 79% specificity. Blood shared most expanded thyroid clonotypes above 0.001 frequency.

This chain uses TRBV7-9 with TRBJ1-1; D is ambiguous. The sample was peripheral blood or thyroid tissue (not recorded which). The receptor was isolated from an adult man with Graves' hyperthyroidism. CDR3 DNA: TGTGCCAGCAGTTCGGCCAGCACTGAAGCTTTCTTT. Translated, it gives CASSSASTEAFF.